This note documents a single TCR beta chain sequence. Assay used: immunoSEQ multiplex PCR; TCRdb lists only in-frame clones, some missing. This table has fewer than 40,000 clones, 89% appearing once. The CDR3 is made up of 15 amino acids. Germline CDR1 SGHRS, CDR2 YFSETQ. Germline trimming cut 3 bases from V and 2 bases from J; bases unmatched to any gene: 6. The data derive from a study of T cell changes during pregnancy in multiple sclerosis. The sequence was obtained from a female donor with multiple sclerosis, enrolled in a pregnancy study. Sequencing used CD8+ T cells from peripheral blood mononuclear cells, obtained in the second trimester of pregnancy. This chain connects TRBV5-1 to TRBJ2-3, with 7 nucleotides matching TRBD1. The CDR3 reads CASSWDRLITDTQYF. The CDR3 nucleotides are TGCGCCAGCAGCTGGGACAGACTTATCACAGATACGCAGTATTTT.